These 21 T cell receptor beta chains were all obtained from the same sample, sequenced in a study of blood T cell repertoires in COVID-19. The assay was immunoSEQ multiplex PCR, and TCRdb's table has in-frame clones only and misses some. The sample consists of 80,000 to 95,000 clones, under 80% of them appearing once. The sample taken for sequencing was peripheral blood. Receptor source: a woman of 80 years or more with active or convalescent COVID-19.

This clone was seen only once. The chain joins TRBV9 to TRBJ1-3; D uncertain. The CDR3 has 14 amino acids. V shed 0 bases and J shed 2 bases, with 6 bases lying between them. In germline, CDR1 is SGDLS, CDR2 YYNGEE. In DNA, the CDR3 is TGTGCCAGCAGCGTAGTGGCAACTGGAAACACCATATATTTT. As protein: CASSVVATGNTIYF.

The chain combines TRBV30 with TRBJ1-5; D is unclear. The germline CDR1 and CDR2 sequences are GTSNPN and SVGIG (reference sequence). Deletions cut 3 bases from V and 1 base from J, with 13 bases between. The CDR3 totals 15 residues. The CDR3 nucleotides are TGTGCCTGGAGCAGTGGCCGGGGAAGCAATCAGCCCCAGCATTTT. Protein sequence: CAWSSGRGSNQPQHF.

The chain recombines TRBV7-2 with TRBJ1-2; D call uncertain. Germline loops: CDR1 SGHTA, CDR2 FQGNSA. CDR3 size: 16 residues. V gave up 3 bases and J gave up 6 bases, with 20 bases separating them. The CDR3 sequence is CASSLQAGSLGDGYTF. CDR3 DNA sequence: TGTGCCAGCAGCTTGCAGGCGGGAAGCTTAGGTGATGGCTACACCTTC.

The chain employs TRBV28 and TRBJ2-7; D is possibly TRBD1 (6 bases). The CDR3 totals 14 residues. The ends were cut back, 5 bases at V and 3 bases at J, with 14 bases in the middle. CDR1 is MDHEN and CDR2 is SYDVKM in the germline V gene. The CDR3 coding sequence is TGTGCCAGCAGTACCCGAGACAGGTTCTACGAGCAGTACTTC. It is translated as CASSTRDRFYEQYF.

CDR3 sequence: CASSLGAGTEAFF. The DNA for the CDR3 is TGCGCCAGCAGCTTGGGGGCGGGCACTGAAGCTTTCTTT. The rearrangement links TRBV5-1 to TRBJ1-1, with D uncertain. V lost 0 bases to trimming and J lost 4 bases, with 7 bases between them. Looked up from germline, CDR1 is SGHRS and CDR2 is YFSETQ. This CDR3 is 13 amino acids long.

The V call is TRBV27, the J call TRBJ2-3; 11 bases map to TRBD2. Germline-derived CDR1 and CDR2 are MNHEY and SMNVEV (reference sequence). CDR3 length: 15 amino acids. Trimming at V came to 5 bases and at J to 5 bases, leaving 6 bases not matched to a gene. CDR3 in amino acids: CASSPRTSGGDTQYF. DNA of the CDR3: TGTGCCAGCAGTCCCCGAACTAGCGGGGGAGATACGCAGTATTTT.

This clone has a handful of counts. V is TRBV24-1 and J is TRBJ2-3; 11 bases map to TRBD1. Germline CDR1 and CDR2: KGHDR and SFDVKD. The CDR3 extends over 19 amino acids. V lost 4 bases to trimming and J lost 3 bases; unmatched junction nucleotides: 14. CDR3: CATSDPTFAGTGGTDTQYF. The CDR3 DNA is TGTGCCACCAGTGACCCGACTTTCGCCGGGACAGGGGGAACAGATACGCAGTATTTT.

This clone was recorded a few times. This chain uses TRBV28 with TRBJ1-1, with 9 bases lining up with TRBD1. Germline V gene lookup returns CDR1 MDHEN and CDR2 SYDVKM. V lost 5 bases, J lost 6 bases, and 10 bases stayed unmatched. The CDR3 has 15 amino acids. The CDR3 coding sequence is TGTGCCAGCAGTCCAGGGGGACAGGGTTCCGCTGAAGCTTTCTTT. Its protein product is CASSPGGQGSAEAFF. The complete variable domain, with remaining parts taken from reference TRBV28 and TRBJ1-1, reads DVKVTQSSRYLVKRTGEKVFLECVQDMDHENMFWYRQDPGLGLRLIYFSYDVKMKEKGDIPEGYSVSREKKERFSLILESASTNQTSMYLCASSPGGQGSAEAFFGQGTRLTVV.

The chain combines TRBV5-4 with TRBJ2-1, with 10 positions matching TRBD1. V lost 0 bases, J lost 4 bases, and 4 bases stayed unmatched. The CDR3 covers 16 residues. Germline-derived CDR1 and CDR2 are SGHNT and YYREEE (reference sequence). This CDR3 reads CASSLERTGGYNEQFF. DNA for the CDR3: TGTGCCAGCAGCTTGGAACGGACAGGGGGGTACAATGAGCAGTTCTTC.

The V and J genes are TRBV7-6 and TRBJ1-3; TRBD1 matches 10 bases. The CDR3 spans 16 residues. Per the germline V gene, CDR1 is SGHVS and CDR2 is FNYEAQ. V was clipped by 3 bases and J by 4 bases; unmatched bases: 6. CDR3 sequence (DNA): TGTGCCAGCAGCTTGGGACAGGGGTTATTCGGAAACACCATATATTTT. This translates into CASSLGQGLFGNTIYF.

The rearrangement links TRBV4-3 to TRBJ2-4, with 7 bases that match TRBD1. V was pared by 4 bases and J by 9 bases, with 12 bases of the junction left unmatched. Germline CDR1 is LGHNA and CDR2 is YSLEER. The CDR3 runs to 15 residues. The CDR3 coding sequence is TGCGCCAGCAGCCTAGGGGGCCTACAGGGTGGCATTCAGTACTTC. Its translation: CASSLGGLQGGIQYF.

The chain combines TRBV6-1 with TRBJ2-1, with D possibly matching TRBD2 (5 bases). Germline-derived CDR1 and CDR2 are MNHNS and SASEGT. Trimming removed 11 bases at V and 7 bases at J, with 21 bases between. CDR3 length: 14 amino acids. CDR3 protein: CACQFGELGNEQFF. CDR3 sequence (DNA): TGTGCCTGTCAGTTCGGGGAACTTGGGAATGAGCAGTTCTTC.

The V and J genes are TRBV6-6 and TRBJ2-7, with 10 bases aligning to TRBD2. The length of the CDR3 is 14 residues. V was clipped by 6 bases and J by 5 bases; unmatched bases: 7. CDR1 MNHNY and CDR2 SVGAGI come from the germline V gene (reference sequence). The CDR3: CASSPLAGMNEQYF. For the CDR3, the DNA is TGTGCCAGCAGCCCACTAGCGGGGATGAACGAGCAGTACTTC.

The chain links TRBV7-2 to TRBJ2-3; 12 nucleotides match TRBD2. The CDR3 consists of 19 residues. Losses at the gene ends were 0 bases for V and 1 base for J; bases not matched to a gene: 8. The germline CDR1 and CDR2 sequences are SGHTA and FQGNSA. CDR3: CASSLARLAGGSRTDTQYF. CDR3 DNA: TGTGCCAGCAGCTTAGCGCGTCTAGCGGGGGGGTCCCGCACAGATACGCAGTATTTT.

In nucleotides, the CDR3 is TGTGCCAGCAGTTACTTACAGGGGGAGCAGTACTTC. Translation gives CASSYLQGEQYF. The V and J genes are TRBV6-5 and TRBJ2-7; 7 bases line up with TRBD1. The germline CDR1 and CDR2 sequences are MNHEY and SVGAGI. The CDR3 is 12 amino acids. V shed 1 base and J 7 bases; nucleotides not matched to a gene: 1.

The J gene is TRBJ2-3, the V gene TRBV28, with 8 bases aligning to TRBD2. Germline assignment: CDR1 MDHEN and CDR2 SYDVKM. CDR3 length equals 15 residues. V trimming: 7 bases; J trimming: 3 bases; junction bases outside the gene matches: 9. CDR3 nucleotides: TGTGCCAGCACCGCCGCCGGGGGGGGGACAGATACGCAGTATTTT. As protein: CASTAAGGGTDTQYF.

The V call is TRBV6-6, the J call TRBJ1-2, with 9 nucleotides matching TRBD1. Unmatched junction bases numbered 4, after V lost 6 bases and J lost 2 bases. Germline V gene sequence: CDR1 MNHNY, CDR2 SVGAGI (reference sequence). The CDR3 has 14 residues. CDR3: CASSRDRVNYGYTF. CDR3 coding DNA: TGTGCCAGCAGCAGGGACAGGGTAAACTATGGCTACACCTTC.

V is TRBV5-1 and J is TRBJ1-2; 9 nucleotides align to TRBD1. This CDR3 spans 15 amino acids. Germline V gives CDR1 SGHRS, CDR2 YFSETQ. The J segment lost 4 bases and the V segment lost 4 bases, leaving 8 bases of the junction unmatched. CDR3 sequence reads: CASSTGDRAFYGYTF. The CDR3 region has the DNA TGCGCCAGCAGCACTGGGGACAGGGCCTTCTATGGCTACACCTTC. The variable domain in full, completed from reference TRBV5-1 and TRBJ1-2, reads KAGVTQTPRYLIKTRGQQVTLSCSPISGHRSVSWYQQTPGQGLQFLFEYFSETQRNKGNFPGRFSGRQFSNSRSEMNVSTLELGDSALYLCASSTGDRAFYGYTFGSGTRLTVV.

The rearrangement joins TRBV29-1 to TRBJ1-2; unclear D gene. Germline assignment: CDR1 SQVTM and CDR2 ANQGSEA. V lost 7 bases to trimming and J lost 7 bases, with 13 bases between them. CDR3 length: 11 residues. CDR3 in amino acids: CSATVTGGYTF. The CDR3 DNA follows: TGCAGCGCTACTGTAACTGGTGGCTACACCTTC.

This rearrangement joins TRBV15 to TRBJ2-3, with 10 bases identical to TRBD2. Germline trimming cut 1 base from V and 1 base from J; bases unmatched to any gene: 5. Germline loops: CDR1 LNHNV, CDR2 YYDKDF (reference sequence). This CDR3 comprises 17 residues. CDR3 nucleotide sequence: TGTGCCACCAGCAGAGGAGGCCTAGCGGGAGGCACAGATACGCAGTATTTT. It translates to CATSRGGLAGGTDTQYF.

The chain is built from TRBV6-5 and TRBJ1-6, with D possibly being TRBD1 (5 bases). V lost 5 bases to trimming and J lost 8 bases, with 10 bases between them. Germline assignment: CDR1 MNHEY and CDR2 SVGAGI. The length of the CDR3 is 13 residues. CDR3 loop: CASSIGAHSPLHF. The CDR3 DNA is TGTGCCAGCAGTATTGGGGCGCATTCACCCCTCCACTTT.